The clone carrying this TCR beta chain turned up a few times. This sample is part of a study of T cells after yellow fever vaccination. Via MiXCR, TCRdb re-called the 5' RACE reads, giving one row per CDR3 protein. The sample lists around 500,000 distinct CDR3 sequences, about a fifth occurring once. CDR1 and CDR2 from the germline V gene are LGHNA and YSLEER. V was clipped by 2 bases and J by 6 bases, with 11 bases between them. The CDR3 spans 13 residues. The chain is built from TRBV4-3 and TRBJ2-7; D ambiguous. Here the sequenced sample was PBMCs, taken roughly 20 days after the first yellow fever vaccination. The clonotype originates from a man between 18 and 29 years old who received the YFV17D yellow fever vaccine. The CDR3 region has the DNA TGCGCCAGCAGCCAATCCCCCAAGTCCGAGCAGTACTTC. Translating it yields CASSQSPKSEQYF.